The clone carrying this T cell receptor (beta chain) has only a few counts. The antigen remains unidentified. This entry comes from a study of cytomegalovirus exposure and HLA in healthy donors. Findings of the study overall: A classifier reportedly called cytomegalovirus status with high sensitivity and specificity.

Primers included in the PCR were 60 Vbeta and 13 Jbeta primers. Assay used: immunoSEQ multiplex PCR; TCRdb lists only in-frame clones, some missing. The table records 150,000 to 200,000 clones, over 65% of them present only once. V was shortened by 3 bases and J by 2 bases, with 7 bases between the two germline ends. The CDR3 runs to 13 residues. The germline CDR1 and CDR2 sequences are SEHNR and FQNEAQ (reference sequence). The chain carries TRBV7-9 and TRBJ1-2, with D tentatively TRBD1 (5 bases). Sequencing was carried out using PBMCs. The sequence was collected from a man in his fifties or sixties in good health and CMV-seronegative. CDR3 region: CASSFGGNYGYTF. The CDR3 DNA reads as TGTGCCAGCAGCTTTGGGGGGAACTATGGCTACACCTTC.